A selection of T cell receptor beta chains follows, all from one sample in a study of cytomegalovirus exposure and HLA in healthy donors. Data came from immunoSEQ multiplex PCR; TCRdb stores just in-frame clones and leaves some out. The sample holds about 160,000 clones, 60% to 80% seen once. The sample was PBMCs. These receptors were taken from a man aged 45-60 years in good health and CMV-seropositive. Each CDR3 is given without its conserved first and last residue. Fields, in order: J gene, V gene, CDR3 protein.

>TRBJ1-6|TRBV5-1
ASTGTGHQTSSYNSPLH
>TRBJ2-5|TRBV5-1
ASSLGQSWETQY
>TRBJ1-1|TRBV18
ASSLNNRAMNTEAF
>TRBJ2-2|TRBV12-1
ASSFFPWASVSGELF
>TRBJ1-1|TRBV6-4
ASSRVRGTEAF
>TRBJ2-1|TRBV7-3
ASSLSRSGDEQF
>TRBJ1-1|TRBV9
ASSVDTGGRAF
>TRBJ1-1|TRBV18
ASSPGTGGTEAF
>TRBJ1-1|TRBV5-1
ASSRQGDTEAF
>TRBJ1-1|TRBV11-2
ASSFSGGVTEAF
>TRBJ1-1|TRBV10-3
ATQTSMNTEAF
>TRBJ1-1|TRBV5-6
ASSFRANTEAF
>TRBJ1-2|TRBV6-1
ASSTGGWYGYT
>TRBJ2-5|TRBV2
ASKAGAVAETQY
>TRBJ2-2|TRBV6-4
ASSDSSGGANTGELF
>TRBJ2-3|TRBV5-1
ASSTTEADTQY
>TRBJ1-2|TRBV4-2
ASSQDRAGGNYGYT
>TRBJ1-4|TRBV18
ASSPPQNEKLF
>TRBJ2-2|TRBV7-8
ASSLVNGELF
>TRBJ2-5|TRBV5-1
ASSLAALAGAQETQY
>.|TRBV6-5
ASSDSLSSYEQY
>TRBJ1-1|TRBV5-1
ASSSRQGALNTEAF
>TRBJ2-2|TRBV11-2
ASSSQVAGLNTGELF
>TRBJ1-1|TRBV7-2
ASSLAGVMVTEAF
>TRBJ1-4|TRBV7-9
ASSPQGRVTNEKLF
>TRBJ1-1|TRBV28
ASSLPVMNTEAF
>TRBJ2-5|TRBV7-2
ASSVDSGGQMETQY
>TRBJ2-7|TRBV6-5
ATLRDTSSYEQY
>TRBJ2-3|TRBV7-9
ASRADPDTQY